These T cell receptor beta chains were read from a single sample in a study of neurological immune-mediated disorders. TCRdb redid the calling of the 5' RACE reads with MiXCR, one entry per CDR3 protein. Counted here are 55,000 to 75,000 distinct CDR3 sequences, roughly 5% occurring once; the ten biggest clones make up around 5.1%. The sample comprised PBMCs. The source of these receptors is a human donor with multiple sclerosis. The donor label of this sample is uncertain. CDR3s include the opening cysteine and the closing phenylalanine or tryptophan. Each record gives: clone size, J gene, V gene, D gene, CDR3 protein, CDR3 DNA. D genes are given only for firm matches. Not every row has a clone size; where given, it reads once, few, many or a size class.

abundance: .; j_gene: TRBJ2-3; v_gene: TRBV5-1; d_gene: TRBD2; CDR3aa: CASSNGGSDTQYF; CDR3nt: TGCGCCAGCAGCAACGGGGGGTCAGATACGCAGTATTTT
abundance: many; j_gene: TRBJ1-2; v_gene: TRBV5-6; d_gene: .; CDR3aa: CASSEIPRDNYGYTF; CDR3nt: TGTGCCAGCAGCGAAATTCCCCGGGACAACTATGGCTACACCTTC
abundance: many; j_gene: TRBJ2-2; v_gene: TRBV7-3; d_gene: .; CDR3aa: CASSSKGGSGELFF; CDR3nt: TGTGCCAGCAGCTCCAAAGGGGGTTCTGGGGAGCTGTTTTTT
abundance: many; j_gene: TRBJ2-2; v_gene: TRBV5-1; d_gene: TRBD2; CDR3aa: CASSLASGSTGELFF; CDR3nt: TGCGCCAGCAGCTTGGCTAGCGGCTCCACCGGGGAGCTGTTTTTT
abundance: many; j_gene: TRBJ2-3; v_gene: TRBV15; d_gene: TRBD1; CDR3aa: CATSIPPGTASTDTQYF; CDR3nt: TGTGCCACCAGCATCCCCCCCGGGACAGCTAGCACAGATACGCAGTATTTT
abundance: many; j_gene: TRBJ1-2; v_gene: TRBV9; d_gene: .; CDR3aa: CASSPYEQGSGYTF; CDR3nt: TGTGCCAGCAGCCCATACGAACAGGGATCGGGCTACACCTTC
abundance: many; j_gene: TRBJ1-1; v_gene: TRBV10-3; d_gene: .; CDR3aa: CAISPGGGRTEAFF; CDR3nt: TGTGCCATCAGCCCGGGCGGAGGGAGGACTGAAGCTTTCTTT
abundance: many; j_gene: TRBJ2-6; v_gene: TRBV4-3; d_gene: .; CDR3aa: CASSQDRSSGANVLTF; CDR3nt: TGCGCCAGCAGCCAAGACAGGAGCTCTGGGGCCAACGTCCTGACTTTC
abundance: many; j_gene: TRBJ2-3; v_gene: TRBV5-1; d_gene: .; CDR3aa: CASSLAVRTDTQYF; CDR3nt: TGCGCCAGCAGCTTGGCTGTCCGCACAGATACGCAGTATTTT
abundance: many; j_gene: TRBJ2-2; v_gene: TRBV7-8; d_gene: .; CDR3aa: CASSRSAGASTGELFF; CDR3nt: TGTGCCAGCAGCCGATCGGCAGGGGCTTCTACCGGGGAGCTGTTTTTT
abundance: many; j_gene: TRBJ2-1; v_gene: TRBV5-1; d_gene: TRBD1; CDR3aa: CASSLVAGGNEQFF; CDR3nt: TGCGCCAGCAGCTTGGTGGCAGGGGGCAATGAGCAGTTCTTC
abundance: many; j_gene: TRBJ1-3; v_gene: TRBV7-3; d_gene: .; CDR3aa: CASSSTRGNTIYF; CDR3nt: TGTGCCAGCAGCTCAACGAGAGGAAACACCATATATTTT
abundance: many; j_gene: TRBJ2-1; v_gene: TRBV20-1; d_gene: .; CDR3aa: CSARDPLGGNNEQFF; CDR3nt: TGCAGTGCTAGAGACCCACTCGGGGGTAACAATGAGCAGTTCTTC
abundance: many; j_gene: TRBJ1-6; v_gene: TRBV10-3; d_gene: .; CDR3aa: CAISSGLRNSPLHF; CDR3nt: TGTGCCATCAGTTCGGGATTGAGGAATTCACCCCTCCACTTT
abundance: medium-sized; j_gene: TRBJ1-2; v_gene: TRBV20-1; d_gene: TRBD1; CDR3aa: CSAILGGQGLRGYTF; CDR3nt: TGCAGTGCTATTCTCGGGGGACAGGGTTTACGTGGCTACACCTTC
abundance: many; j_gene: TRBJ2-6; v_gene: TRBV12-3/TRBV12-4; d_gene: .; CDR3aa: CASREQASGANVLTF; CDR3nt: TGTGCCAGCAGAGAACAGGCTTCTGGGGCCAACGTCCTGACTTTC
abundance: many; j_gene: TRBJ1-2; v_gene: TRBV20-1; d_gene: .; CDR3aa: CSASRDDNWDYGYTF; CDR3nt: TGCAGTGCTAGTAGGGACGATAATTGGGACTATGGCTACACCTTC
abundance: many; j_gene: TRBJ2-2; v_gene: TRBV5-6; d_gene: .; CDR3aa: CASSLFAGSRTGELFF; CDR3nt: TGTGCCAGCAGCTTGTTCGCGGGCTCAAGGACCGGGGAGCTGTTTTTT
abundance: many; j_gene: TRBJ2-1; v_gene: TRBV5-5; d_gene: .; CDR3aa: CASSLEQWAYNEQFF; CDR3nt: TGTGCCAGCAGCTTGGAACAGTGGGCCTACAATGAGCAGTTCTTC
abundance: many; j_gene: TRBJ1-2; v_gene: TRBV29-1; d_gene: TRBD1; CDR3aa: CSVGQTDRAGYGYTF; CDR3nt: TGCAGCGTTGGGCAAACGGACAGGGCGGGCTATGGCTACACCTTC
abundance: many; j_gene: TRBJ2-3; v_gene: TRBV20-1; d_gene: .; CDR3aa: CSATTTTDTQYF; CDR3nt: TGCAGTGCTACCACCACCACAGATACGCAGTATTTT
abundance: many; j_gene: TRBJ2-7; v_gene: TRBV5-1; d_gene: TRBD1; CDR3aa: CASSQKLRDRGYEQYF; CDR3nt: TGCGCCAGCAGTCAAAAACTCCGGGACAGGGGCTACGAGCAGTACTTC
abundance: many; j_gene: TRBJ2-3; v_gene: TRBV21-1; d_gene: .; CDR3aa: CASSKTKGGSTDTQYF; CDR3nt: TGTGCCAGCAGCAAAACCAAGGGGGGGTCTACAGATACGCAGTATTTT
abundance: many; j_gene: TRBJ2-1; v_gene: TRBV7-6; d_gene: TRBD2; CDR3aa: CASSSHSGASYNEQFF; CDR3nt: TGTGCCAGCAGCTCCCATAGCGGGGCCTCCTACAATGAGCAGTTCTTC
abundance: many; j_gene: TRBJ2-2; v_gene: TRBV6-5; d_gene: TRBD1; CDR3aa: CASSDRGDTGELFF; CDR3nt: TGTGCCAGCAGCGACAGGGGGGACACCGGGGAGCTGTTTTTT
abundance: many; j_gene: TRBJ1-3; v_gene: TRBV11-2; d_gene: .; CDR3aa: CASMGGNTIYF; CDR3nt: TGTGCCAGCATGGGCGGAAACACCATATATTTT
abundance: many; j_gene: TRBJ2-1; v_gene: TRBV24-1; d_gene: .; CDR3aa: CATAMGEYNEQFF; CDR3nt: TGTGCCACCGCGATGGGGGAGTACAATGAGCAGTTCTTC
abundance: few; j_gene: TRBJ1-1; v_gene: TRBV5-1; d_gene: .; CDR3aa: CASSWDGMNTEAFF; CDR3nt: TGCGCCAGCAGCTGGGACGGGATGAACACTGAAGCTTTCTTT
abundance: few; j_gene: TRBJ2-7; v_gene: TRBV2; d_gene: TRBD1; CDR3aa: CASHQDRIYEQYF; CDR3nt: TGTGCCAGCCACCAGGACAGGATCTACGAGCAGTACTTC
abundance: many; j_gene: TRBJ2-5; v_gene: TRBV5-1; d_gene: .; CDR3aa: CASSNRGRQETQYF; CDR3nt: TGCGCCAGCAGTAACCGGGGGCGTCAAGAGACCCAGTACTTC
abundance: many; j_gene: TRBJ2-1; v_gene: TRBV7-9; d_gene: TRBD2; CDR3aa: CASSSKLTSFSYNEQFF; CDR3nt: TGTGCCAGCAGCTCCAAGCTGACTAGCTTCTCCTACAATGAGCAGTTCTTC
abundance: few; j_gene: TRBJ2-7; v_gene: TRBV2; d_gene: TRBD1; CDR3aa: CASSGQGGYEQYF; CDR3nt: TGTGCCAGCAGCGGACAGGGCGGGTACGAGCAGTACTTC
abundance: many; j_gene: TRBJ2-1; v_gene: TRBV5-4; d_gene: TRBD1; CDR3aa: CASSLQGSEQFF; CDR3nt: TGTGCCAGCAGCTTACAGGGGTCGGAGCAGTTCTTC